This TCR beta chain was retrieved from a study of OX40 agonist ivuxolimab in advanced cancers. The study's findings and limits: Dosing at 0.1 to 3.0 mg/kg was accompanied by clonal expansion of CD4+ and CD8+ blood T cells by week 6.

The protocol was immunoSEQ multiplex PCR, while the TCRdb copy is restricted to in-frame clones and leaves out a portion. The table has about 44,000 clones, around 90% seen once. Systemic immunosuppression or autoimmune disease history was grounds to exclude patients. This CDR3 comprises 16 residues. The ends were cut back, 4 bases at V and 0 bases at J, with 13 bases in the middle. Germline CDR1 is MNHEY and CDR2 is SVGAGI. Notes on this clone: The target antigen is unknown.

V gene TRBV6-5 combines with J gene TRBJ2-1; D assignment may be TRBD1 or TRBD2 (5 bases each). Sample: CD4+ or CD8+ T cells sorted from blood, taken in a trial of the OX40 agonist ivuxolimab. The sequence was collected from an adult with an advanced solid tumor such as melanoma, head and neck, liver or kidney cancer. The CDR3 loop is CASSFSGGSSYNEQFF. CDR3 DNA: TGTGCCAGCAGTTTTAGTGGGGGTAGCTCCTACAATGAGCAGTTCTTC.